The 10 T cell receptor beta chains reported below all come from one sample, sequenced in a study of blood T cell repertoires in COVID-19 (TCRdb year 2020). Receptor libraries were prepared by the immunoSEQ multiplex PCR assay. TCRdb limited this immuneACCESS table to in-frame rearrangements with V and J called. A share of clones is missing; checked studies link under half to unresolved V genes, and the rest is unexplained. This sample is represented by roughly 330,000 clones; roughly 87% of them were singletons. The top ten constitute 5.5% to 7% of the sample. Sequencing was performed on PBMCs or T cells enriched from blood (not recorded which). The receptors derive from a woman under 40 who had recovered from COVID-19.

The chain links TRBV7-3 to TRBJ2-1; possibly TRBD2 for D (6 bases). Looked up from germline, CDR1 is SGHTA and CDR2 is FQGTGA. Deletions cut 1 base from V and 5 bases from J, with 6 bases between. The CDR3 has 13 amino acids. CDR3 sequence reads: CASSLSGDNEQFF. CDR3 bases: TGTGCCAGCAGCTTAAGCGGGGACAATGAGCAGTTCTTC.

The chain couples TRBV25-1 to TRBJ1-1; D possibly corresponds to TRBD1 (6 bases). Germline CDR1 and CDR2: MGHDK and SYGVNS. V shed 1 base and J shed 0 bases, with 9 bases lying between them. The CDR3 covers 15 residues. In DNA, the CDR3 is TGTGCCAGCAGTGAATCCAAGGGGGTGAACACTGAAGCTTTCTTT. Its translation is CASSESKGVNTEAFF.

The chain carries TRBV5-4 and TRBJ1-3; TRBD1 matches at 8 bases. The CDR3 has 14 amino acids. The ends lost 4 bases at V and 1 base at J; junction bases unmatched: 1. Germline V gene data show CDR1 as SGHNT and CDR2 as YYREEE (reference sequence). The CDR3 spells CASSRTGSGNTIYF. CDR3 coding DNA: TGTGCCAGCAGCCGGACAGGGTCTGGAAACACCATATATTTT.

The chain links TRBV15 to TRBJ1-5; 8 bases line up with TRBD1. With 5 bases clipped from V and 9 bases from J, the junction kept 6 bases outside the gene matches. Germline CDR1 LNHNV, CDR2 YYDKDF (reference sequence). The CDR3 extends over 13 amino acids. The CDR3 bases are TGTGCCACCAGCCCCGACAGGGGAATGCCCCAGCATTTT. It specifies CATSPDRGMPQHF.

J is TRBJ1-1 and V is TRBV2, with 7 bases fitting TRBD1. The CDR3 sequence is 13 residues long. CDR1 and CDR2 from the germline V gene are SNHLY and FYNNEI. This CDR3 is CGLGGGLNTEAFF. In nucleotides, the CDR3 is TGTGGCCTCGGAGGGGGCTTGAACACTGAAGCTTTCTTT.

V is TRBV18 and J is TRBJ1-2; D is unclear. With 1 base removed from V and 1 base from J, the gap between germline ends came to 7 bases. CDR1 is KGHSH and CDR2 is LQKENI in the germline V gene. The CDR3 has 14 amino acids. The CDR3 bases are TGTGCCAGCTCACCACTCCGGGATAACTATGGCTACACCTTC. Encoded protein: CASSPLRDNYGYTF.

The chain has TRBV18 and TRBJ1-2; 7 bases align to TRBD1. V gave up 3 bases and J gave up 4 bases; unmatched junction bases: 2. CDR1 is KGHSH and CDR2 is LQKENI in the germline V gene. This CDR3 is 13 amino acids long. The chain's CDR3 is CASSPDRSYGYTF. The CDR3 bases are TGTGCCAGCTCACCGGACAGGTCCTATGGCTACACCTTC.

The rearrangement links TRBV3-1 (or the pseudogene TRBV3-2) to TRBJ2-7; TRBD1 is a possible D gene (6 bases). From germline, CDR1 is LGHDT and CDR2 YNNKEL (reference sequence). The CDR3 contains 14 residues. Trimming shortened V by 1 base and J by 5 bases, and 12 bases separated the two germline ends. The CDR3 sequence: CASSQVHRADEQYF. In DNA form, the CDR3 reads TGTGCCAGCAGCCAAGTGCACAGGGCTGACGAGCAGTACTTC.

CDR3: CASSLGQGEVQPQHF. The DNA for the CDR3 is TGTGCCAGCAGCTTGGGGCAGGGGGAGGTTCAGCCCCAGCATTTT. The chain employs TRBV5-8 and TRBJ1-5; 7 bases are shared with TRBD1. V shed 0 bases and J 6 bases; nucleotides not matched to a gene: 6. CDR3 length equals 15 residues. Germline CDR1 is SGHTS and CDR2 is YDEGEE.

J is TRBJ2-5 and V is TRBV5-6; no firm D call. V lost 5 bases, J lost 3 bases, and 5 bases lay in between. The CDR3 consists of 11 residues. CDR1 SGHDT and CDR2 YYEEEE come from the germline V gene. The CDR3 spells CASSYKETQYF. CDR3 DNA sequence: TGTGCCAGCAGTTACAAAGAGACCCAGTACTTC.